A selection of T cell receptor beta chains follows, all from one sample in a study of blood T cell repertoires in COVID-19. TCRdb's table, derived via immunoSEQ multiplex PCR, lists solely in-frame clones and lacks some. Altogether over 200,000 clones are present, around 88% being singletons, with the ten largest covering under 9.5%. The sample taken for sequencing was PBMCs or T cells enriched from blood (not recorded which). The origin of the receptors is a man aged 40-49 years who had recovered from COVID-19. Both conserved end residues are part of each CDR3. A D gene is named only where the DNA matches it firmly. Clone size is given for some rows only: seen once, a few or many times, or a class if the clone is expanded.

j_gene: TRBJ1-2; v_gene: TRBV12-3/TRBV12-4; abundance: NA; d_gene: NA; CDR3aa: CASSLARGAGYTF; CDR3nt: TGTGCCAGCAGTTTAGCGCGGGGGGCCGGCTACACCTTC
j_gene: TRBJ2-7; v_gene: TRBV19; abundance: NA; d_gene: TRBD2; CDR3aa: CASSMASGGPLYYEQYF; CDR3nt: TGTGCCAGTAGTATGGCCAGCGGGGGGCCCCTCTACTACGAGCAGTACTTC
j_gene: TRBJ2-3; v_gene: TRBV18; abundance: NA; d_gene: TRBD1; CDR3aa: CASSPSDRGSTDTQYF; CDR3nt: TGTGCCAGCTCACCATCCGACAGGGGATCCACAGATACGCAGTATTTT
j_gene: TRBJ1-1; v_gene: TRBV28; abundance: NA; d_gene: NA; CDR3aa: CASSFSGGGTEAFF; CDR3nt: TGTGCCAGCAGTTTTTCGGGTGGTGGGACTGAAGCTTTCTTT
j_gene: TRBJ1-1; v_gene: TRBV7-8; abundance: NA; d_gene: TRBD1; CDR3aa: CASSYRDRVNTEAFF; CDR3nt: TGTGCCAGCAGCTACCGGGACAGGGTGAACACTGAAGCTTTCTTT
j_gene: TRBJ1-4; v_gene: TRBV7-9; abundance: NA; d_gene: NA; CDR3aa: CASRPSRGGFNEKLFF; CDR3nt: TGTGCCAGCAGACCTAGCAGGGGCGGCTTTAATGAAAAACTGTTTTTT
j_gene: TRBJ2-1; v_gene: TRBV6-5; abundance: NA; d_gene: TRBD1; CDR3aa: CASRTGTVSYNEQFF; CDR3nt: TGTGCCAGCAGAACGGGGACAGTCTCCTACAATGAGCAGTTCTTC
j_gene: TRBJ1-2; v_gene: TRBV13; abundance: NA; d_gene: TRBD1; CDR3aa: CASSLGQGARGYGYTF; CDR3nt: TGTGCCAGCAGCCTGGGACAGGGGGCCCGTGGCTATGGCTACACCTTC
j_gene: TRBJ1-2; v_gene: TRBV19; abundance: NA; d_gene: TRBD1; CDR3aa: CASSRGTGDYGYTF; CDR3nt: TGTGCCAGTAGTAGGGGGACAGGGGACTATGGCTACACCTTC
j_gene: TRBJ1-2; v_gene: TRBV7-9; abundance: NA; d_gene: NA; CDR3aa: CASSPLDSLSYGYTF; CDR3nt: TGTGCCAGCAGCCCCCTGGACAGTTTATCCTATGGCTACACCTTC
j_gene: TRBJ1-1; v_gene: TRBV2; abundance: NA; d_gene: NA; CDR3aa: CASSVRGGFTEAFF; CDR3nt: TGTGCCAGCAGTGTCCGCGGGGGTTTCACTGAAGCTTTCTTT
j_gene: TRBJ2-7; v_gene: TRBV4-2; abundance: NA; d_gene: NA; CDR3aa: CASSTPSTSEQYF; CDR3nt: TGTGCCAGCAGCACCCCTAGTACTTCCGAGCAGTACTTC
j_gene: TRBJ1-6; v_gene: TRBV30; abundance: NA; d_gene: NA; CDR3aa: CAWSVFGNSPLHF; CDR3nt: TGTGCCTGGAGTGTCTTCGGGAATTCACCCCTCCACTTT
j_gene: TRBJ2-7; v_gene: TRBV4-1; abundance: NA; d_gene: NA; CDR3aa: CASSQDAGHSYEQYF; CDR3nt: TGCGCCAGCAGCCAAGACGCGGGGCACTCCTACGAGCAGTACTTC
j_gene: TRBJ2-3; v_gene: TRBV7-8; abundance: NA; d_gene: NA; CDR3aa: CASSRGTPFTDTQYF; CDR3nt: TGTGCCAGCAGCAGGGGGACCCCCTTCACAGATACGCAGTATTTT
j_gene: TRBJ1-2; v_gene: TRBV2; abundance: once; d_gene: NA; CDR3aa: CASTVGAALGGYTF; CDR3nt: TGTGCCAGCACGGTGGGGGCCGCCCTGGGTGGCTACACCTTC
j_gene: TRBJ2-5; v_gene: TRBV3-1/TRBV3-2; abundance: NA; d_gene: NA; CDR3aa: CASSQDPSPETQYF; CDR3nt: TGTGCCAGCAGCCAAGATCCGTCCCCAGAGACCCAGTACTTC
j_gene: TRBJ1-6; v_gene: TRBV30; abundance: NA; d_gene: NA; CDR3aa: CAWSGGQYYNSPLHF; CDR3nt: TGTGCCTGGAGTGGAGGACAGTACTATAATTCACCCCTCCACTTT
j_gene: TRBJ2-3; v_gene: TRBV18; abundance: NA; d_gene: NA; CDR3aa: CASSPIAAKGADTQYF; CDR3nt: TGTGCCAGCTCCCCAATAGCGGCCAAGGGCGCAGATACGCAGTATTTT
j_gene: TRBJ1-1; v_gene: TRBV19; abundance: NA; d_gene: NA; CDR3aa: CASRIIGGDSGNTEAFF; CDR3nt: TGTGCCAGTAGGATCATAGGTGGGGACTCCGGGAACACTGAAGCTTTCTTT
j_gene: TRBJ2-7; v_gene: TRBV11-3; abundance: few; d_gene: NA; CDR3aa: CASSLGHTDLVLYEQYF; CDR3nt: TGTGCCAGCAGCTTAGGACACACAGACCTTGTCCTTTACGAGCAGTACTTC
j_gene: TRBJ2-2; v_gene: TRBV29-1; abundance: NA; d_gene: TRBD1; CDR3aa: CSVSQGAGELFF; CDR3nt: TGCAGCGTATCGCAGGGGGCCGGGGAGCTGTTTTTT
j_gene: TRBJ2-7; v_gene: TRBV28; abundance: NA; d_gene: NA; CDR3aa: CASSLRRLIYEQYF; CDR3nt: TGTGCCAGCAGTTTACGACGACTGATCTACGAGCAGTACTTC
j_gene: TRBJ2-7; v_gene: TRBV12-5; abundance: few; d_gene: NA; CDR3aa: CASGFPLGAGYEQYF; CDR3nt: TGTGCTAGTGGTTTCCCCTTAGGGGCTGGCTACGAGCAGTACTTC
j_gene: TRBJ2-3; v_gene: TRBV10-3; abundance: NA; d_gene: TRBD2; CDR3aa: CAIQTSGASTDTQYF; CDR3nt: TGTGCCATTCAAACTAGCGGGGCGAGCACAGATACGCAGTATTTT
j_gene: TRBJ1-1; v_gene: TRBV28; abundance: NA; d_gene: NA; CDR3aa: CASSRGGSVNTEAFF; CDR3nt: TGTGCCAGCAGCCGTGGAGGATCCGTGAACACTGAAGCTTTCTTT
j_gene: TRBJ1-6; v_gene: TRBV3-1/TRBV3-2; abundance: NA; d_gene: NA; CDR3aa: CASSPGQGRVPYNSPLHF; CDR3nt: TGTGCCAGCAGCCCGGGTCAGGGCAGGGTACCTTATAATTCACCCCTCCACTTT
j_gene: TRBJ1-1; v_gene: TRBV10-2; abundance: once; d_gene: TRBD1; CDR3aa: CASSESGTGVTEAFF; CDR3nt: TGCGCCAGCAGTGAGAGCGGGACAGGGGTCACTGAAGCTTTCTTT
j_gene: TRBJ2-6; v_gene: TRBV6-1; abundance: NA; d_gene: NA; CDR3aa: CASSELRRGQRTGANVLTF; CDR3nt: TGTGCCAGCAGTGAACTCCGGAGGGGGCAAAGGACCGGGGCCAACGTCCTGACTTTC
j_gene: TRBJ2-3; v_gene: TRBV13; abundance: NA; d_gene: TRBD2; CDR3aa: CASSFLPSGTSTDTQYF; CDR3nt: TGTGCCAGCAGCTTTTTGCCTAGCGGGACTAGCACAGATACGCAGTATTTT
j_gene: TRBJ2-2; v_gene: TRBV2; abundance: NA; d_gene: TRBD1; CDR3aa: CASSENGQGATGELFF; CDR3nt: TGTGCCAGCAGTGAAAATGGACAGGGCGCCACCGGGGAGCTGTTTTTT
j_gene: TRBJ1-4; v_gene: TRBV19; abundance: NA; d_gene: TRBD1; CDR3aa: CASKTGVGEKLFF; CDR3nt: TGTGCCAGTAAGACAGGGGTGGGTGAAAAACTGTTTTTT
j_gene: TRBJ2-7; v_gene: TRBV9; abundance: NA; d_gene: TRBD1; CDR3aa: CASSVDGTGEYEQYF; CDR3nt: TGTGCCAGCAGCGTAGATGGGACAGGGGAATACGAGCAGTACTTC
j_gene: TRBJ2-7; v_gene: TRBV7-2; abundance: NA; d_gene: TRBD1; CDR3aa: CASSSRQGVFHEQYF; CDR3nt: TGTGCCAGCAGCTCCAGACAGGGGGTCTTCCACGAGCAGTACTTC
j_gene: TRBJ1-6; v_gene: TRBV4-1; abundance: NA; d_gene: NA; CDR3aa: CASSGQRNNSPLHF; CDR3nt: TGCGCCAGCAGTGGACAGAGGAATAATTCACCCCTCCACTTT
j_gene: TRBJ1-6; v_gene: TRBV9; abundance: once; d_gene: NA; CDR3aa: CASSVAGFANSPLHF; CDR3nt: TGTGCCAGCAGCGTAGCGGGGTTCGCAAATTCACCCCTCCACTTT
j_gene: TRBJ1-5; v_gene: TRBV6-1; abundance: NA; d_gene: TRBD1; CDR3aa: CASSEVGTDRLYSNQPQHF; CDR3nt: TGTGCCAGCAGTGAGGTCGGGACAGACCGCCTTTATAGCAATCAGCCCCAGCATTTT
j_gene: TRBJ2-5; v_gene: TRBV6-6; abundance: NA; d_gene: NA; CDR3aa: CASQIGGETQYF; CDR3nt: TGTGCCAGCCAAATAGGGGGAGAGACCCAGTACTTC
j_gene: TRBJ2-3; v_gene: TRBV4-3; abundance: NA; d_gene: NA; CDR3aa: CASSQEYSGYTDTQYF; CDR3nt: TGCGCCAGCAGCCAAGAGTATAGCGGTTACACAGATACGCAGTATTTT
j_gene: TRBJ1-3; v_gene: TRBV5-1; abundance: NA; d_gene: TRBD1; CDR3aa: CASSPRTGSISGNTIYF; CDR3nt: TGCGCCAGCAGCCCTCGGACAGGATCCATCTCTGGAAACACCATATATTTT
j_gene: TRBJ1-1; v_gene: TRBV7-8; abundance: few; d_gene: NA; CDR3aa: CASSFRGNTEAFF; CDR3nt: TGTGCCAGCAGCTTTCGGGGGAACACTGAAGCTTTCTTT
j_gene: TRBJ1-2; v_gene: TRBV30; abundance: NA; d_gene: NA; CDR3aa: CAWSVHPGGGGDGYTF; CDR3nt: TGTGCCTGGAGTGTACATCCCGGGGGGGGCGGAGATGGCTACACCTTC
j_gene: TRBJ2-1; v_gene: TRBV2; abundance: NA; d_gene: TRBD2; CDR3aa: CASKNLAGDYNEQFF; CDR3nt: TGTGCCAGCAAGAACCTAGCGGGGGACTACAATGAGCAGTTCTTC
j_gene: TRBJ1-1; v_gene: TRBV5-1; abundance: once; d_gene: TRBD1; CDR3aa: CASSLSRQGRLNTEAFF; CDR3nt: TGCGCCAGCAGCTTGAGCAGACAGGGGCGACTGAACACTGAAGCTTTCTTT
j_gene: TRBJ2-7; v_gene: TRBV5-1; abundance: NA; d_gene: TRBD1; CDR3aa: CASSLGQGAPSPYEQYF; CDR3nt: TGCGCCAGCAGCTTGGGACAGGGGGCGCCTTCCCCCTACGAGCAGTACTTC